Here is one TCR beta chain with its context. Healthy individuals who donated bone marrow served as the donors. Vbeta (60) and Jbeta (13) primers were used in the PCR. The protocol was immunoSEQ multiplex PCR, while the TCRdb copy is restricted to in-frame clones and leaves out a portion. The sample has about 140,000 clones, approximately 77% seen once. These data are taken from a study of cytomegalovirus exposure and HLA in healthy donors. From germline, CDR1 is MGHRA and CDR2 YSYEKL. This CDR3 region has 16 residues. V was pared by 2 bases and J by 3 bases, with 3 bases of the junction left unmatched.

The specimen sequenced was PBMCs. The receptor was isolated from a woman aged 45 to 65 in good health and CMV-seronegative. The gene calls are TRBV4-1 and TRBJ2-1, with 11 bases lining up with TRBD1. In DNA, the CDR3 is TGCGCCAGCAGCCAAACCGGGACAGGGGGCTACAATGAGCAGTTCTTC. Translation: CASSQTGTGGYNEQFF.